This T cell receptor beta chain was found in a study of blood T cell repertoires in COVID-19. Generated by immunoSEQ multiplex PCR, the TCRdb table keeps only in-frame clones and is missing some. The sample has about 200,000 clones, just under 90% seen once. Between the trimmed V and J ends, which lost 6 bases and 0 bases, there was a span of 10 bases. Germline assignment: CDR1 LNHDA and CDR2 SQIVND (reference sequence). The length of the CDR3 is 14 residues. Ages ranged from roughly 18 to 100 years, with residence in approximately 23 US areas. Participants reported their clinical history, and cohort assignment relied on those reports.

The V gene is TRBV19, the J gene TRBJ2-3; perhaps TRBD2 as D (5 bases). The sequenced sample consisted of PBMCs or T cells enriched from blood (not recorded which). The TCR originated in a woman aged 30 to 39 with acute COVID-19. For the CDR3, the DNA is TGTGCCAGTAGGACGGACTGGAGCACAGATACGCAGTATTTT. Translated: CASRTDWSTDTQYF.